Each of the 26 T cell receptor beta chains below was sequenced from the same sample in a study of shared clonotypes between healthy human individuals. Sequenced by immunoSEQ multiplex PCR; TCRdb stores in-frame clones only, minus some. The table lists roughly 890,000 clones, nearly 95% of them singletons. Positively selected for CCR7, the CD45RO-negative cells used as naive CD8 cells excluded terminally differentiated effector memory CD45RA+ cells. The sequencing sample was made of naive CD8+ T cells sorted from blood. The receptor source for this set is a man aged 30 to 39 in good health.

This sequence joins TRBV7-9 and TRBJ1-4; 8 bases align to TRBD1. Unmatched junction bases numbered 11, after V lost 3 bases and J lost 8 bases. The V gene's germline CDR1 is SEHNR and CDR2 FQNEAQ (reference sequence). The CDR3 totals 16 residues. CDR3 sequence (DNA): TGTGCCAGCAGCTTCGGACAGGGAAATGGGTACGAAAAACTGTTTTTT. As protein: CASSFGQGNGYEKLFF.

The V call is TRBV4-1, the J call TRBJ1-2; 8 bases line up with TRBD1. The V gene's germline CDR1 is MGHRA and CDR2 YSYEKL. This CDR3 spans 14 amino acids. The V and J ends lost 3 bases and 8 bases, in that order; junction bases with no gene match: 8. CDR3 loop: CASSQDQGAVGYTF. The CDR3 coding sequence is TGCGCCAGCAGCCAGGATCAGGGGGCCGTCGGCTACACCTTC.

The rearrangement joins TRBV5-1 to TRBJ2-5; TRBD2 agrees at 12 bases. Germline V gene sequence: CDR1 SGHRS, CDR2 YFSETQ. The CDR3 is made up of 17 amino acids. V gave up 3 bases and J gave up 2 bases; unmatched junction bases: 8. The CDR3 here is CASSSGLAGILQETQYF. The CDR3 nucleotides read TGCGCCAGCAGCTCCGGACTAGCGGGAATATTACAAGAGACCCAGTACTTC. Variable domain in full (rest from reference TRBV5-1 and TRBJ2-5): KAGVTQTPRYLIKTRGQQVTLSCSPISGHRSVSWYQQTPGQGLQFLFEYFSETQRNKGNFPGRFSGRQFSNSRSEMNVSTLELGDSALYLCASSSGLAGILQETQYFGPGTRLLVL.

The chain has TRBV15 and TRBJ1-5; the D is unclear. Trimming took off 2 bases at V and 4 bases at J, with 12 bases between the two ends. Germline lookup yields CDR1 LNHNV and CDR2 YYDKDF (reference sequence). This CDR3 contains 15 residues. The DNA of the CDR3 is TGTGCCACCAGCAGATCTGGTCTGGGAAATCAGCCCCAGCATTTT. Encoded protein: CATSRSGLGNQPQHF.

V usage is TRBV19 and J usage is TRBJ1-1; 7 positions match TRBD1. Germline loops: CDR1 LNHDA, CDR2 SQIVND (reference sequence). V lost 6 bases, J lost 6 bases, and 7 bases stayed unmatched. This CDR3 is built from 13 residues. The CDR3 is CASSIITGAEAFF. Written as DNA, the CDR3 is TGTGCCAGTAGCATAATAACAGGGGCTGAAGCTTTCTTT.

In this sample, this clone turned up many times. This chain uses TRBV15 with TRBJ1-4, with a possible D match to TRBD1 (5 bases). The germline CDR1 and CDR2 sequences are LNHNV and YYDKDF (reference sequence). V was cut by 0 bases and J by 10 bases, with 12 bases left in between. The CDR3 extends over 14 amino acids. This CDR3 reads CATSRDSEGSKLFF. Here the CDR3 DNA reads TGTGCCACCAGCAGAGATTCGGAGGGGTCAAAACTGTTTTTT.

Only a few counts were recorded for this clone. The chain joins TRBV7-2 to TRBJ2-7, with unresolved D. Germline V gives CDR1 SGHTA, CDR2 FQGNSA. The CDR3 contains 12 residues. The V end was cut by 2 bases, the J end by 6 bases, with 8 bases between. CDR3 bases: TGTGCCAGCAGCTTACTGGGATCCGAGCAGTACTTC. Encoded protein: CASSLLGSEQYF.

V and J are TRBV6-5 and TRBJ2-7; TRBD1 aligns across 7 bases. CDR1 and CDR2 from the germline V gene are MNHEY and SVGAGI. The trim removed 0 bases at V and 7 bases at J, leaving 3 bases unmatched. This CDR3 has 13 amino acids. This CDR3 is CASSYSQGWEQYF. DNA of the CDR3: TGTGCCAGCAGTTACTCACAGGGGTGGGAGCAGTACTTC.

J is TRBJ1-1 and V is TRBV11-3; TRBD1 matches 12 bases. The CDR3 sequence is 18 residues long. Germline V gene lookup returns CDR1 SGHNT and CDR2 YENEEA. Trimming cost V 1 base and J 5 bases; bases outside gene matches: 11. The CDR3 loop reads CASSLGGLVGQGATEAFF. In DNA, the CDR3 is TGTGCCAGCAGCTTAGGAGGTCTGGTGGGACAGGGGGCAACTGAAGCTTTCTTT. The variable domain in full, with the rest retrieved from reference TRBV11-3 and TRBJ1-1, is EAGVVQSPRYKIIEKKQPVAFWCNPISGHNTLYWYLQNLGQGPELLIRYENEEAVDDSQLPKDRFSAERLKGVDSTLKIQPAELGDSAVYLCASSLGGLVGQGATEAFFGQGTRLTVV.

The chain joins TRBV27 to TRBJ2-3, with TRBD2 matching 8 bases. This CDR3 is built from 18 residues. V shed 11 bases and J 5 bases; nucleotides not matched to a gene: 24. Germline values: CDR1 MNHEY, CDR2 SMNVEV (reference sequence). CDR3 nucleotides: TGTGCCGGGACGATCCTGGGGATCAGCGGGAGAAACAAAGATACGCAGTATTTT. Translated, it gives CAGTILGISGRNKDTQYF.

The CDR3 nucleotides read TGCGCCAGCAGCCAAGTTACGGGAGCTTTAGAGACCCAGTACTTC. This translates into CASSQVTGALETQYF. This chain links TRBV4-1 with TRBJ2-5, with D maybe TRBD2 (6 bases). Germline V CDR1 and CDR2: MGHRA, YSYEKL. Trimming stripped 1 base from V and 4 bases from J, with 13 bases between. The CDR3 loop spans 15 amino acids.

The chain carries TRBV28 and TRBJ2-3; D might be TRBD2 (6 bases). In germline, CDR1 is MDHEN, CDR2 SYDVKM. The CDR3 totals 17 residues. Trimming stripped 2 bases from V and 2 bases from J, with 17 bases between. Here the CDR3 DNA reads TGTGCCAGCAGTTTAGGGAGGATCTGGCCGGCCACAGATACGCAGTATTTT. The encoded protein is CASSLGRIWPATDTQYF.

This rearrangement joins TRBV7-2 to TRBJ1-1, with 7 bases matching TRBD1. J lost 6 bases, V lost 2 bases, and 6 bases had no gene match. CDR1 and CDR2 (germline): SGHTA, FQGNSA. The CDR3 is 14 residues long. The CDR3 DNA sequence: TGTGCCAGCAGCTTACTGACAGGGATGGCTGAAGCTTTCTTT. As protein: CASSLLTGMAEAFF.

V usage is TRBV5-4 and J usage is TRBJ2-5; the D gene is possibly TRBD1 (6 bases). Germline CDR1 and CDR2: SGHNT and YYREEE (reference sequence). V was clipped by 0 bases and J by 4 bases, with 13 bases between them. This CDR3 spans 15 amino acids. CDR3: CASSLASGVGETQYF. CDR3 in DNA: TGTGCCAGCAGCTTGGCCTCAGGGGTAGGAGAGACCCAGTACTTC. Complete variable domain (other parts from reference TRBV5-4 and TRBJ2-5): ETGVTQSPTHLIKTRGQQVTLRCSSQSGHNTVSWYQQALGQGPQFIFQYYREEENGRGNFPPRFSGLQFPNYSSELNVNALELDDSALYLCASSLASGVGETQYFGPGTRLLVL.

V and J are TRBV15 and TRBJ1-3, with D possibly being TRBD1 (6 bases). This CDR3 spans 16 amino acids. Germline V CDR1 and CDR2: LNHNV, YYDKDF (reference sequence). V was cut by 9 bases and J by 0 bases, with 18 bases left in between. The CDR3 DNA is TGTGCCACTGGGCGGGGGCGGACGAGCTCTGGAAACACCATATATTTT. This encodes CATGRGRTSSGNTIYF.

The chain carries TRBV18 and TRBJ2-7, with D possibly being TRBD2 (5 bases). Per germline, CDR1 KGHSH and CDR2 LQKENI. The CDR3 extends over 15 amino acids. With 5 bases removed from V and 0 bases from J, the gap between germline ends came to 14 bases. CDR3 sequence reads: CASSSADFYSYEQYF. As DNA, the CDR3 is TGTGCCAGCTCATCCGCGGACTTTTACTCCTACGAGCAGTACTTC. The full variable domain, rest sourced from reference TRBV18 and TRBJ2-7, is NAGVMQNPRHLVRRRGQEARLRCSPMKGHSHVYWYRQLPEEGLKFMVYLQKENIIDESGMPKERFSAEFPKEGPSILRIQQVVRGDSAAYFCASSSADFYSYEQYFGPGTRLTVT.

J is TRBJ2-7 and V is TRBV27; D unresolved. V lost 6 bases and J 1 base, leaving 13 bases between the germline ends. Germline CDR1 reads MNHEY; CDR2 reads SMNVEV (reference sequence). This CDR3 region has 14 residues. The CDR3 DNA reads TGTGCCAGCAGCGAAGGTGCAGTGTCCTACGAGCAGTACTTC. This encodes CASSEGAVSYEQYF.

This clone was recorded only once. The gene calls are TRBV11-2 and TRBJ1-4, with a weak D call TRBD1 (6 bases). Germline lookup yields CDR1 SGHAT and CDR2 FQNNGV. The CDR3 sequence is 15 residues long. The ends were cut back, 1 base at V and 3 bases at J, with 9 bases in the middle. The CDR3 DNA reads TGTGCCAGCAGCTTAGGTTGGACAGCTAATGAAAAACTGTTTTTT. Protein: CASSLGWTANEKLFF. The whole variable domain, filled in from reference TRBV11-2 and TRBJ1-4, reads EAGVAQSPRYKIIEKRQSVAFWCNPISGHATLYWYQQILGQGPKLLIQFQNNGVVDDSQLPKDRFSAERLKGVDSTLKIQPAKLEDSAVYLCASSLGWTANEKLFFGSGTQLSVL.

The chain has TRBV27 and TRBJ2-1; D is perhaps TRBD2 (5 bases). Trimming removed 6 bases at V and 8 bases at J, with 14 bases between. Germline V gene sequence: CDR1 MNHEY, CDR2 SMNVEV (reference sequence). This CDR3 has 13 amino acids. The chain's CDR3 is CASSNIQEDEQFF. CDR3 nucleotides: TGTGCCAGCAGCAACATCCAGGAGGATGAGCAGTTCTTC.

The CDR3 DNA reads as TGCGCCAGCAGCCAAGAGTACGCCGGGGAAGAGACCCAGTACTTC. Its translation: CASSQEYAGEETQYF. The genes are TRBV4-1 and TRBJ2-5, with TRBD2 as a possible D gene (5 bases). CDR3 length: 15 residues. Germline values: CDR1 MGHRA, CDR2 YSYEKL. With 0 bases removed from V and 3 bases from J, the gap between germline ends came to 11 bases.

This clone is a singleton in its sample. The chain uses TRBV11-2 and TRBJ2-7; TRBD1 is a possible D gene (6 bases). From germline, CDR1 is SGHAT and CDR2 FQNNGV. V lost 1 base and J lost 4, with 11 bases in between. This CDR3 has 14 amino acids. Here the CDR3 reads CASSLVSGEYEQYF. Written as DNA, the CDR3 is TGTGCCAGCAGCTTAGTGTCAGGGGAGTACGAGCAGTACTTC. The full variable domain, its missing parts supplied by reference TRBV11-2 and TRBJ2-7, is EAGVAQSPRYKIIEKRQSVAFWCNPISGHATLYWYQQILGQGPKLLIQFQNNGVVDDSQLPKDRFSAERLKGVDSTLKIQPAKLEDSAVYLCASSLVSGEYEQYFGPGTRLTVT.

This clone has only one observation. The gene calls are TRBV11-2 and TRBJ1-4; perhaps TRBD1 as D (6 bases). V was shortened by 0 bases and J by 9 bases, with 17 bases between the two germline ends. This CDR3 is built from 16 residues. In germline, CDR1 is SGHAT, CDR2 FQNNGV. The CDR3 DNA reads TGTGCCAGCAGCTTAGATTGGGGGGCCCTAGGAAAAAAACTGTTTTTT. This gives the protein CASSLDWGALGKKLFF. Variable domain in full (rest from reference TRBV11-2 and TRBJ1-4): EAGVAQSPRYKIIEKRQSVAFWCNPISGHATLYWYQQILGQGPKLLIQFQNNGVVDDSQLPKDRFSAERLKGVDSTLKIQPAKLEDSAVYLCASSLDWGALGKKLFFGSGTQLSVL.

The V and J genes are TRBV27 and TRBJ1-5; 8 nucleotides align to TRBD1. The J segment lost 4 bases and the V segment lost 3 bases, leaving 5 bases of the junction unmatched. The CDR3 totals 15 residues. Germline V CDR1 and CDR2: MNHEY, SMNVEV (reference sequence). CDR3 region: CASSLSRGPNQPQHF. As DNA, the CDR3 is TGTGCCAGCAGTTTGAGCAGGGGGCCAAATCAGCCCCAGCATTTT.

The rearrangement uses TRBV7-8 and TRBJ2-1, with D tentatively TRBD2 (6 bases). The CDR3 is 15 residues long. V was shortened by 6 bases and J by 7 bases, with 19 bases between the two germline ends. Germline values: CDR1 SGHVS, CDR2 FQNEAQ. CDR3 nucleotides: TGTGCCAGCAGTCACGTGGCCGGGAGTAAAAATGAGCAGTTCTTC. Translating gives CASSHVAGSKNEQFF.

The V call is TRBV4-1, the J call TRBJ1-1; D uncertain. CDR3 length equals 15 residues. The germline V gene encodes CDR1 MGHRA and CDR2 YSYEKL. With 0 bases removed from V and 2 bases from J, the gap between germline ends came to 10 bases. In DNA, the CDR3 is TGCGCCAGCAGCCAAGAATATCCGGGAAACACTGAAGCTTTCTTT. Residues: CASSQEYPGNTEAFF.

This sequence joins TRBV27 and TRBJ2-1, with D possibly TRBD2 on 5 matching bases. V was clipped by 5 bases and J by 10 bases, with 21 bases between them. Looked up from germline, CDR1 is MNHEY and CDR2 is SMNVEV (reference sequence). The CDR3 length is 15 residues. The CDR3 reads CASSLGLAGPGEQFF. CDR3 sequence (DNA): TGTGCCAGCAGTCTAGGACTTGCGGGTCCAGGAGAGCAGTTCTTC.